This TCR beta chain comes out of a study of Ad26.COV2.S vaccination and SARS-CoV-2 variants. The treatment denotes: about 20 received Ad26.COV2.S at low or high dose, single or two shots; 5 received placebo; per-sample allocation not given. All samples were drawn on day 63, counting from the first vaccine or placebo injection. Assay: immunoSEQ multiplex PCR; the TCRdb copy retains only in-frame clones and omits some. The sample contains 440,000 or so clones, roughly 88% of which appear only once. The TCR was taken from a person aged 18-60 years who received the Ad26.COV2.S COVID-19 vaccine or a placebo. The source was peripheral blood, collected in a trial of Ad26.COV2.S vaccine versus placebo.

The CDR3 protein is CASSQYKSTGELFF. CDR3 coding DNA: TGCGCCAGCAGCCAATACAAAAGCACCGGGGAGCTGTTTTTT. The chain uses TRBV4-1 and TRBJ2-2; D is unclear. The length of the CDR3 is 14 residues. Germline CDR1 MGHRA, CDR2 YSYEKL. The ends were cut back, 2 bases at V and 4 bases at J, with 8 bases in the middle.